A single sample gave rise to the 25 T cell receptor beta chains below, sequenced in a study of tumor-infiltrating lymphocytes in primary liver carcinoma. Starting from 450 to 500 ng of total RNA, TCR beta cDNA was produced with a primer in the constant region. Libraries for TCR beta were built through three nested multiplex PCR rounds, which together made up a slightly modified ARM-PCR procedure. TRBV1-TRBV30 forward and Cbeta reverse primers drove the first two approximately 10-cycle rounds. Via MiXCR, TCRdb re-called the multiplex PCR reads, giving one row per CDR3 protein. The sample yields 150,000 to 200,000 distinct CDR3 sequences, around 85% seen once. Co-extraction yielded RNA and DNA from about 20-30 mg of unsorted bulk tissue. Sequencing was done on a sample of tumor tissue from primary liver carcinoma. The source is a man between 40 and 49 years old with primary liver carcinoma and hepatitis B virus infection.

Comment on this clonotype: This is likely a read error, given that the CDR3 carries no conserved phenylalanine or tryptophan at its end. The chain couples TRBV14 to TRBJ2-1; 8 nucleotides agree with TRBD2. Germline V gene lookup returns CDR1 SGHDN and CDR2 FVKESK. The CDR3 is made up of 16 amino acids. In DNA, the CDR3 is TGTTCCAGCAGTACCGTAGCGGGATGGGTAAACAACGAGCAGTTCTTG. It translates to CSSSTVAGWVNNEQFL.

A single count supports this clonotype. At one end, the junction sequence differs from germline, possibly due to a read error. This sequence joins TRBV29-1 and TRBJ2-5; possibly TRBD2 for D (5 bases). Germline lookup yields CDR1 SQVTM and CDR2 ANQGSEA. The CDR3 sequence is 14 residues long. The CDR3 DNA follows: TGCAACGTTAACGGACCTAGCTTCAAAGAGACCCAGTACTTC. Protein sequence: CNVNGPSFKETQYF.

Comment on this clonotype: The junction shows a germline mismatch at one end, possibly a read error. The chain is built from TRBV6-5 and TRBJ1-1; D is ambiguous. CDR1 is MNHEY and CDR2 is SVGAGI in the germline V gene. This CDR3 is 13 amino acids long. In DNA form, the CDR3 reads TGTGCCAGTAGTCTAGCCAGTTACACTGAAGCTATCTTT. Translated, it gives CASSLASYTEAIF.

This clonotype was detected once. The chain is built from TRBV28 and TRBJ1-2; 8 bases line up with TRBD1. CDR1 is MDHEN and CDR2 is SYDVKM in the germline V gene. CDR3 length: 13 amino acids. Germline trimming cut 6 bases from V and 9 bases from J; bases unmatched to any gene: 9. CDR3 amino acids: CASRPGGTGSYTF. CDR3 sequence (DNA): TGTGCCAGCAGACCAGGCGGGACAGGCAGCTACACCTTC.

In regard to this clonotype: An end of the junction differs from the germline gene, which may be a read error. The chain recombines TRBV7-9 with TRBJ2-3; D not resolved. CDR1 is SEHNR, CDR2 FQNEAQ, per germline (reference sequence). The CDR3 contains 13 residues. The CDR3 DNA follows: TGTGTCAGCAGCTTAACTCACACAGATACGCAGTATTTT. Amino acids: CVSSLTHTDTQYF.

CDR3 amino acids: CASSRRGADEQYF. The CDR3 DNA sequence: TGTGCCAGTAGTAGGCGGGGGGCGGACGAGCAGTACTTC. This sequence joins TRBV6-1 and TRBJ2-7, with 8 bases lining up with TRBD2. The length of the CDR3 is 13 residues. V lost 9 bases to trimming and J lost 5 bases; unmatched junction nucleotides: 9. Germline CDR1 is MNHNS and CDR2 is SASEGT.

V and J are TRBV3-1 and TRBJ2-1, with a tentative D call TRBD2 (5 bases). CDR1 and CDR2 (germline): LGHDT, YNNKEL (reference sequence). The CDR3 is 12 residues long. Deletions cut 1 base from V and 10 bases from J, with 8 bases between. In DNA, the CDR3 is TGTGCCAGCAGCCAAGTTAGAGGGGAGCAGTTCTTC. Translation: CASSQVRGEQFF.

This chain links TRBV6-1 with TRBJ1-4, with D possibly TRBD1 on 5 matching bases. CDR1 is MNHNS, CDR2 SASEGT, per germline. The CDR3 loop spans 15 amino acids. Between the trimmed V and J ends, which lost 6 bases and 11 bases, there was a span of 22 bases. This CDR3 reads CASRNNRLRGEKLFF. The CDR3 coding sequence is TGTGCCAGCAGGAATAACAGGCTCCGTGGGGAGAAACTGTTTTTT.

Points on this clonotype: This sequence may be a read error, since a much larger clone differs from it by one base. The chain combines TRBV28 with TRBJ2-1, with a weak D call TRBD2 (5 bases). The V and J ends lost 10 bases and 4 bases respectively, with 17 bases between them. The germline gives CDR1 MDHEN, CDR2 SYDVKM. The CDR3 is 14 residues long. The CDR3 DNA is TGTGCCACCCTACTAGTGGGAGCTTACAATGAGCAGTTCTTC. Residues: CATLLVGAYNEQFF.

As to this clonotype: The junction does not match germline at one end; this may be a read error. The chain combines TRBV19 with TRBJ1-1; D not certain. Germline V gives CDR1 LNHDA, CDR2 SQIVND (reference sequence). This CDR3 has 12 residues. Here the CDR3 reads CANSIRWGETFF. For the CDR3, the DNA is TGTGCCAATAGTATCAGGTGGGGTGAAACTTTCTTT.

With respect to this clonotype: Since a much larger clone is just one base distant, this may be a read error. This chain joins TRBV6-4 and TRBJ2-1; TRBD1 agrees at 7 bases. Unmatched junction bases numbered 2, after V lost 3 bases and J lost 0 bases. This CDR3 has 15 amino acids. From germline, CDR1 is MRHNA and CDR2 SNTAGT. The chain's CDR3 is CASSETGASYNEQFF. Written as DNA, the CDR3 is TGTGCCAGCAGTGAAACAGGGGCCTCCTACAATGAGCAGTTCTTC.

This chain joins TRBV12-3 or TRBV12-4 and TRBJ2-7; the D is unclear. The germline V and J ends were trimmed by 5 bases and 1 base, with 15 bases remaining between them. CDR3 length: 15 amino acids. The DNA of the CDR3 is TGTGCCAGCAGTCTGCTAACTGGACCATCCTACGAGCAGTACTTC. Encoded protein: CASSLLTGPSYEQYF.

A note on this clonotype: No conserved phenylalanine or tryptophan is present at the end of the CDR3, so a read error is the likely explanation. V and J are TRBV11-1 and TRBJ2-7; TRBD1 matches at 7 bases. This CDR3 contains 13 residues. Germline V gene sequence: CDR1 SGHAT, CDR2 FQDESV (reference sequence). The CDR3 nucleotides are TGTGACAGCAGGGGGAAACGATCCTACGAGCAGTACTCC. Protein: CDSRGKRSYEQYS.

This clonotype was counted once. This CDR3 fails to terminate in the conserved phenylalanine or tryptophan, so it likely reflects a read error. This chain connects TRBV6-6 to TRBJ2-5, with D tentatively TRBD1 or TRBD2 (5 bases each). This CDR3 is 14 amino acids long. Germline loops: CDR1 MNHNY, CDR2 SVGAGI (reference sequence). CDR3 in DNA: TGTGCCAGCAGCCCCTCGGGGTTGGGGGAGATCCAGTACTCC. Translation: CASSPSGLGEIQYS.

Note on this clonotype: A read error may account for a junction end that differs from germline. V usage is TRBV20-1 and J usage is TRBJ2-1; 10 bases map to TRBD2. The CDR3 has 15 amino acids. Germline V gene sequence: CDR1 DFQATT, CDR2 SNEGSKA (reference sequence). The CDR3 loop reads CSARVATSGNDEQFF. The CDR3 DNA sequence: TGCAGTGCTAGAGTCGCTACTAGCGGGAATGATGAGCAATTCTTC.

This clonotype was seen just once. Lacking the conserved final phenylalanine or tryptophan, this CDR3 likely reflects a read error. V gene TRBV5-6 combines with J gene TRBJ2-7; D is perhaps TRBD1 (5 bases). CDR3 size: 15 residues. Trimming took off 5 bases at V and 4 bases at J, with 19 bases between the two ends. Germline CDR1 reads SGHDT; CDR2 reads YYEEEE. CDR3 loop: CASSRTWIGSYEQYS. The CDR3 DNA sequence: TGTGCCAGCAGTCGGACATGGATCGGATCATACGAGCAGTACTCC.

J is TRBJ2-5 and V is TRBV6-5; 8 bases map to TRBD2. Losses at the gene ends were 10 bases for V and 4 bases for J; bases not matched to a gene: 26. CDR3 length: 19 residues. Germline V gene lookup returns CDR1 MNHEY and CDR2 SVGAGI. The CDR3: CANTRTGLVAGWPSETQYF. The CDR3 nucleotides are TGTGCCAACACACGGACGGGGTTGGTAGCGGGATGGCCGTCAGAGACCCAGTACTTC.

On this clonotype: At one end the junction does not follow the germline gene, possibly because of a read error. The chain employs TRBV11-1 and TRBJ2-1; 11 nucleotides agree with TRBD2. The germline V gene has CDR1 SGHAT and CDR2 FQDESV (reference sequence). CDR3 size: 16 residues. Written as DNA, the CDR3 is TGTACCAGCAGCCTTGGACTAGCGGGCGACTACAATGAGCAATTCTTC. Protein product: CTSSLGLAGDYNEQFF.

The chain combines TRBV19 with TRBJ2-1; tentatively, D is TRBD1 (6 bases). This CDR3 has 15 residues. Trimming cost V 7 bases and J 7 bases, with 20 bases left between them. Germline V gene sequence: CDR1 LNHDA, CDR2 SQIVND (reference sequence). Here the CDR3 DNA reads TGTGCCAGTACCAACGACCGGATAGGGGGAAATGAGCAGTTCTTC. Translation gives CASTNDRIGGNEQFF.

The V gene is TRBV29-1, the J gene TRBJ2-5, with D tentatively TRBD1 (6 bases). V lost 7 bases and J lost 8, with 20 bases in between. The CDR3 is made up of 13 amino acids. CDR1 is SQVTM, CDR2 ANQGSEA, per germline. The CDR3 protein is CSAPREQGETQYF. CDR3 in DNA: TGCAGCGCCCCACGAGAACAGGGAGAAACCCAGTACTTC.

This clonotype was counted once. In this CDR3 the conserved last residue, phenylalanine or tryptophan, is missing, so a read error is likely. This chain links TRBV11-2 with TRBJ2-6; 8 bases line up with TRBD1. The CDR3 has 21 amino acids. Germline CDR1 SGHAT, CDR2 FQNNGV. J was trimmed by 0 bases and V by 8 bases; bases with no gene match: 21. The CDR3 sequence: CASCMGADRGISLSGANVLTL. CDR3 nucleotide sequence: TGTGCCAGCTGCATGGGGGCAGACAGGGGCATTTCCCTCTCTGGGGCCAACGTCCTGACTTTG.

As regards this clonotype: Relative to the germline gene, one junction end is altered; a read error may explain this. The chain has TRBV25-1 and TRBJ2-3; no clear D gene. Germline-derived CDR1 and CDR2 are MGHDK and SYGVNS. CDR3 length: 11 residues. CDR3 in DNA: TGTGTCAGCAGTGGGGAAGTAGAGCAGTATTTT. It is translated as CVSSGEVEQYF.

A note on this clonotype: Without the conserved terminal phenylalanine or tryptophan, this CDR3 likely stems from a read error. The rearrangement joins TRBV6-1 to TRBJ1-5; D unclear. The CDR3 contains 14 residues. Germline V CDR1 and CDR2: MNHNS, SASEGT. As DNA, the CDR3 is TGTGCCAGGAGTGAGGCGAGGGAAAAGACGCCCCAGCATATT. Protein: CARSEAREKTPQHI.

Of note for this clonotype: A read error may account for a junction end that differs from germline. The chain's CDR3 is CASGEKANTVELFF. DNA of the CDR3: TGTGCCAGTGGTGAGAAGGCGAACACCGTGGAGCTGTTTTTT. V and J are TRBV5-8 and TRBJ2-2; D is uncertain. The CDR3 covers 14 residues. Per the germline V gene, CDR1 is SGHTS and CDR2 is YDEGEE.

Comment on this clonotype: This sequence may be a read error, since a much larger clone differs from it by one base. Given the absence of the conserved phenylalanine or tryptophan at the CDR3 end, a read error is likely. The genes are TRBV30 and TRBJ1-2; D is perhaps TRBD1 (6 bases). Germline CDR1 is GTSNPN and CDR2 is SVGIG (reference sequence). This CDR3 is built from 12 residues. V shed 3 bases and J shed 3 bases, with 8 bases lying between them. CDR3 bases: TGTGCCTGGAGGGACAGTCACTATGGCTACACCTCC. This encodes CAWRDSHYGYTS.